The clone carrying this T cell receptor (beta chain) is a singleton in its sample. The antigen is unknown. A clone one base away is much larger, so this may be a read error. Unique molecular identifiers were incorporated into the prepared TCRbeta library. One entry per CDR3 protein, called by TCRdb with MiXCR from the PCR reads. The sample holds some 220,000 distinct CDR3 sequences, 11% seen once. The record originates from a study of T-cell reconstitution after alpha-beta-depleted transplantation in children. The CDR3 loop spans 16 amino acids. In germline, CDR1 is MNHNY, CDR2 SVGAGI (reference sequence). Broader study findings: It was reported that alpha-beta T cells came from several hundred expanded graft clones (about two months after transplant). After transplant, high TCRbeta diversity at day 60 in some patients arose from surviving recipient T cells and thymic progenitors.

Sequences were derived from PBMCs, sampled before TCRalphabeta/CD19-depleted stem cell transplant. This sequence joins TRBV6-6 and TRBJ1-3; 7 nucleotides line up with TRBD1. This TCR came from a child younger than two with acute myeloid leukemia, due to receive a stem cell transplant. The CDR3 nucleotides are TGTGCCAGCAGTGGAACGAACAGGGGATCTGGAAACACCATACATTTT. Its translation is CASSGTNRGSGNTIHF.